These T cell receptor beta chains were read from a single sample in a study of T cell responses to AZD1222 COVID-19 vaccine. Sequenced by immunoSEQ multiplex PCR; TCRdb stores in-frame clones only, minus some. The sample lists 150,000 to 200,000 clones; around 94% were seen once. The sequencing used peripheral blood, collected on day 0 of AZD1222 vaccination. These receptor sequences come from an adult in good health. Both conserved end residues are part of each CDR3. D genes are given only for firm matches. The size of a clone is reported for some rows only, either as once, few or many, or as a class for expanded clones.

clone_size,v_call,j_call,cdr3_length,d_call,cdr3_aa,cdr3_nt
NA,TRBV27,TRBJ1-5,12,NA,CASSHQNQPQHF,TGTGCCAGCAGTCATCAGAATCAGCCCCAGCATTTT
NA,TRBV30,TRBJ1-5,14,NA,CAARRGDGYQPQHF,TGTGCCGCCCGAAGGGGGGACGGCTATCAGCCCCAGCATTTT
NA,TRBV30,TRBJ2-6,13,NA,CAWRNSGANVLTF,TGTGCCTGGAGGAACTCTGGGGCCAACGTCCTGACTTTC
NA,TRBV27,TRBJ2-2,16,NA,CASSLQAGSGTGELFF,TGTGCCAGCAGTTTACAGGCGGGAAGTGGCACCGGGGAGCTGTTTTTT
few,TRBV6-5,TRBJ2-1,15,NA,CASSYGSLSYNEQFF,TGTGCCAGCAGTTACGGGTCCCTCTCCTACAATGAGCAGTTCTTC
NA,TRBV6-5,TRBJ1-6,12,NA,CASSYSNSPLHF,TGTGCCAGCAGTTACTCCAATTCACCCCTCCACTTT
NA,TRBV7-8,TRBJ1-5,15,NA,CASSLRRVSNQPQHF,TGTGCCAGCAGCTTACGTCGGGTTAGCAATCAGCCCCAGCATTTT
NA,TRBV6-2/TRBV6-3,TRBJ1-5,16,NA,CASSYTTSYSNQPQHF,TGTGCCAGCAGTTACACCACTTCGTATAGCAATCAGCCCCAGCATTTT
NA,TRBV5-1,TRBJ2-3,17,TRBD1,CASSLLVRGRVADTQYF,TGCGCCAGCAGCTTGTTGGTCAGGGGGCGCGTCGCAGATACGCAGTATTTT
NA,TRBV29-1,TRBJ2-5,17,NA,CSVEDLFVRGVMETQYF,TGCAGCGTTGAAGATCTCTTCGTCAGGGGGGTTATGGAGACCCAGTACTTC
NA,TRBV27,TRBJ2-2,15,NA,CASSQNRANTGELFF,TGTGCCAGCAGTCAGAACAGGGCGAACACCGGGGAGCTGTTTTTT
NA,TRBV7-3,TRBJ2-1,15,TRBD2,CASSKSGGAYNEQFF,TGTGCCAGCAGCAAGAGCGGGGGGGCCTACAATGAGCAGTTCTTC
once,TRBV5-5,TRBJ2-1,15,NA,CASSLTMSSYNEQFF,TGTGCCAGCAGCCTGACTATGAGCTCCTACAATGAGCAGTTCTTC
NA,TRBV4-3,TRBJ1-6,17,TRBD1,CASSQGQTGRFNSPLHF,TGCGCCAGCAGCCAAGGTCAGACAGGGAGGTTTAATTCACCCCTCCACTTT
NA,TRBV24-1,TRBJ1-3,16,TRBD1,CATSDLPQGSGNTIYF,TGTGCCACCAGTGACCTTCCACAGGGGTCTGGAAACACCATATATTTT
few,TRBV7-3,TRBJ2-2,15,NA,CASSSTTGAAGELFF,TGTGCCAGCAGCTCCACAACGGGGGCGGCCGGGGAGCTGTTTTTT
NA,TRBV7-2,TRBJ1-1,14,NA,CASSHNGGDTEAFF,TGTGCCAGCAGCCACAACGGTGGAGACACTGAAGCTTTCTTT
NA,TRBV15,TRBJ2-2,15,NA,CATSRDPAGHGELFF,TGTGCCACCAGCAGAGATCCCGCAGGTCACGGGGAGCTGTTTTTT
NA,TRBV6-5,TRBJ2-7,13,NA,CASKTTDYYEQYF,TGTGCCAGTAAGACGACAGATTACTACGAGCAGTACTTC
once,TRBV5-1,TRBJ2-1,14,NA,CASSLEAAYNEQFF,TGCGCCAGCAGCTTGGAGGCAGCCTACAATGAGCAGTTCTTC
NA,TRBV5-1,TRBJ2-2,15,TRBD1,CASSFSTGDTGELFF,TGCGCCAGCAGCTTTTCGACAGGGGATACCGGGGAGCTGTTTTTT
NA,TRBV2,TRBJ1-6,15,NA,CASGRDRPYNSPLHF,TGTGCCAGCGGCCGGGACCGACCATATAATTCACCCCTCCACTTT
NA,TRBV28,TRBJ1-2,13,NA,CASSLILPGGYTF,TGTGCCAGCAGTTTAATTCTTCCCGGTGGCTACACCTTC
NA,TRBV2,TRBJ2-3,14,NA,CATPGWGGTDTQYF,TGTGCCACCCCCGGCTGGGGAGGCACAGATACGCAGTATTTT
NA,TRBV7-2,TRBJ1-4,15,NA,CASSQKAITNEKLFF,TGTGCCAGCAGCCAGAAGGCCATCACTAATGAAAAACTGTTTTTT
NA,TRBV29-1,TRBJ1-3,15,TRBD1,CSVGVGQSSGNTIYF,TGCAGCGTCGGAGTGGGACAGAGCTCTGGAAACACCATATATTTT
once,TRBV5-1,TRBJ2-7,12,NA,CASREGSYEQYF,TGCGCCAGCAGGGAGGGTTCCTACGAGCAGTACTTC
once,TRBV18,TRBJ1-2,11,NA,CATLTDGETSF,TGTGCCACCTTGACGGACGGGGAAACGAGCTTC
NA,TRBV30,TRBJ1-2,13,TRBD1,CAWRRQGDYGYTF,TGTGCCTGGAGAAGACAGGGGGACTATGGCTACACCTTC
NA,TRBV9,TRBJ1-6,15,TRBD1,CASSQGTASNSPLHF,TGTGCCAGCAGCCAGGGGACAGCTAGTAATTCACCCCTCCACTTT
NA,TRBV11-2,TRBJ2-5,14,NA,CASSLSEGQETQYF,TGTGCCAGCAGCTTATCAGAGGGGCAAGAGACCCAGTACTTC
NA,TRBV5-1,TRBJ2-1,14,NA,CASSLDEGWNEQFF,TGCGCCAGCAGCTTGGATGAGGGGTGGAATGAGCAGTTCTTC
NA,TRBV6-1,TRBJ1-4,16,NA,CASGDRLRETNEKLFF,TGTGCCAGCGGTGACAGGCTACGAGAAACTAATGAAAAACTGTTTTTT
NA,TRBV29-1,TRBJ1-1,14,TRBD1,CSVLRDRMNTEAFF,TGCAGCGTTCTCCGGGACAGGATGAACACTGAAGCTTTCTTT
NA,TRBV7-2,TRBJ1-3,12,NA,CASSSLANTIYF,TGTGCCAGCAGCTCCCTTGCAAACACCATATATTTT
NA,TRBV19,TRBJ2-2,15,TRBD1,CASYRDRGRDGELFF,TGTGCCAGTTACCGGGACAGGGGGCGAGACGGGGAGCTGTTTTTT